This T cell receptor beta chain emerged from a study of OX40 agonist ivuxolimab in advanced cancers. Some background on the complete study: Ivuxolimab was a fully human IgG2 agonistic monoclonal antibody targeting the costimulatory receptor OX40 (CD134). Intravenous ivuxolimab was administered to patients every 2 weeks at six dose levels: 0.01, 0.1, 0.3, 1.5, 3 and 10 mg/kg. Of the roughly 54 dose-escalation patients, hepatocellular carcinoma was present in around 20, melanoma in approximately 15, renal cell carcinoma in 9 and head and neck cancer in 9. The dose-escalation cohort was 82.7% male with a mean age of around 64 years, ranging from roughly 20 to 85. Prior anti-PD-1, anti-PD-L1 or anti-CTLA-4 therapy was permitted, and checkpoint inhibitors had been received by about 36% of dose-escalation patients. Partial responses occurred in three dose-escalation patients, of whom one had hepatocellular carcinoma and two had cutaneous melanoma. The purpose of peripheral TCRbeta sequencing was to test whether ivuxolimab changed TCR sequence diversity and led to clonal T-cell expansion. The monotherapy dose-escalation portion (N of about 57 patients) of the phase I ivuxolimab trial is reported in the paper. General conclusions and limits of the study: After ivuxolimab, CD8+ T cells had more expanded clones than CD4+ T cells on average. Low levels of normalized T-cell clonal expansion were also seen in some patients who did not respond. At doses of 0.1 to 3.0 mg/kg, clonal expansion of both CD4+ and CD8+ T cells in blood was seen between baseline and week 6. The antigen specificity of the clonally expanded peripheral T cells was not determined. In the 0.1-3.0 mg/kg groups, partial responders had among the lowest normalized peripheral clonal expansion, particularly in CD8+ T cells.

This clone was recorded once. The antigen this receptor binds is unknown. No base quality information exists; no much larger clone differs at one position. The germline V gene yields SGHDT for CDR1 and YYEEEE for CDR2. A distance of 10 bases separates the germline ends of V and J, which lose 0 bases and 1 base respectively. Inclusive of the bounding cysteine and phenylalanine, the CDR3 is 16 residues long. Here the CDR3 DNA is all that survives: 48 bases in frame from base 1. For sequencing of the TCRbeta CDR3 region, genomic DNA was extracted from the sorted cells. The immunoSEQ Assay was used for sequencing of TCRbeta CDR3 regions. What TCRdb holds here is the immuneACCESS table cut down to in-frame rearrangements. Part of the clones is not present; checked against another copy, under half of the missing clones reflect an unresolved V gene, and the others are unexplained. The sample includes about 68,000 clones, with approximately 85% observed a single time. 5.5% to 8% of the sample is taken by the ten largest.

Patients with a history of autoimmune disease or receiving systemic immunosuppression were excluded from the trial. In every dose cohort, peripheral blood was drawn for TCR sequencing at baseline, cycle 4 day 1, and cycle 7 day 1. The samples were taken from a phase I, first-in-human, multicenter, open-label dose-escalation trial of ivuxolimab. Adults with locally advanced or metastatic melanoma, renal cell carcinoma, hepatocellular carcinoma or head and neck squamous cell carcinoma were enrolled in the trial. Before TCR sequencing, CD4+ and CD8+ T cells were separately sorted from peripheral blood.

Recombination connected TRBV5-6 to TRBJ2-2; no D gene call is confident. This sequence originates from an adult with an advanced solid tumor such as melanoma, head and neck, liver or kidney cancer. The starting material was CD4+ or CD8+ T cells sorted from blood, obtained in a trial of the OX40 agonist ivuxolimab. Here the CDR3 is given as CASSLAASGNTGELFF. The nucleotide sequence is given as TGTGCCAGCAGCTTGGCCGCTTCGGGGAACACCGGGGAGCTGTTTTTT.